The clone carrying this T cell receptor beta chain was counted at least ten times. TCRdb ran MiXCR on the multiplex PCR reads and lists one entry per CDR3 protein. Of under 250,000 distinct CDR3 sequences listed, about 30% are singletons. The ends were cut back, 5 bases at V and 4 bases at J, with 9 bases in the middle. CDR1 and CDR2 (germline): SEHNR, FQNEAQ (reference sequence). The CDR3 totals 12 residues. The sample is drawn from a study of breast tumors, draining lymph nodes, adjacent tissues. The lymph nodes were axillary draining lymph nodes from breast cancer patients. This chain joins TRBV7-9 and TRBJ2-7; D ambiguous. Sequenced: axillary lymph node tissue. The clonotype originates from a female donor with breast cancer. Some clones in this sample may be carry-over from other donors' samples. Here the CDR3 reads CASSIDPYEQYF. The CDR3 nucleotides read TGTGCCAGCAGCATTGACCCATACGAGCAGTACTTC.